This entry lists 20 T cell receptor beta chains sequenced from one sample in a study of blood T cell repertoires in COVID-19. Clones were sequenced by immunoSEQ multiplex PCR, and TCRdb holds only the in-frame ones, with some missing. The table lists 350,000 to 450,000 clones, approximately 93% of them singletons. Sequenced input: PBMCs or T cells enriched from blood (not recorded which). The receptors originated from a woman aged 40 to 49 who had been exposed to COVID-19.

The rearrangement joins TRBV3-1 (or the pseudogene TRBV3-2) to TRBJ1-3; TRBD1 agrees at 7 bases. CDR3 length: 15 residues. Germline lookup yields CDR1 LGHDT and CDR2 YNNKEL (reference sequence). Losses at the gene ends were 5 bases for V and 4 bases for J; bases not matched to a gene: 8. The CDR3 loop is CASSTLTGWGNTIYF. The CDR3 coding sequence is TGTGCCAGCAGCACCCTGACAGGGTGGGGAAACACCATATATTTT.

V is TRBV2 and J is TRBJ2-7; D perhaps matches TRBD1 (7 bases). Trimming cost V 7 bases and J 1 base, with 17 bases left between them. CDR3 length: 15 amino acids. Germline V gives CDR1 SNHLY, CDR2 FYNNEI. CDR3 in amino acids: CASKGRDSYSYEQYF. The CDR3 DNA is TGTGCCAGCAAGGGGCGGGACAGTTATTCCTACGAGCAGTACTTC.

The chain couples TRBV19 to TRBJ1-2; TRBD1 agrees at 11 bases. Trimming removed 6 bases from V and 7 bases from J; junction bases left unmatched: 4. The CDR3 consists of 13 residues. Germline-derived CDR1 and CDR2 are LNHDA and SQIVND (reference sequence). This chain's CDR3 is CASRTGTGGGYTF. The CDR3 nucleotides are TGTGCCAGTAGGACCGGGACAGGGGGTGGCTACACCTTC.

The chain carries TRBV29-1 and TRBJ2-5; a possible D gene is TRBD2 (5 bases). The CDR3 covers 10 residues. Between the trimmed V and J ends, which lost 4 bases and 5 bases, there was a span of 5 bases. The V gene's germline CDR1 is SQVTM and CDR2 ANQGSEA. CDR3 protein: CSVGGETQYF. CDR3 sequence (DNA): TGCAGCGTTGGAGGGGAGACCCAGTACTTC.

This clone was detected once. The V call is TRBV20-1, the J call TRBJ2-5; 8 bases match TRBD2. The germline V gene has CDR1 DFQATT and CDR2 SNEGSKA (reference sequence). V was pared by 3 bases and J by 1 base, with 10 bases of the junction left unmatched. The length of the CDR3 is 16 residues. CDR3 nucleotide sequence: TGCAGTGCTAGTCCCGAGCGGGGGTCTTCCCAAGAGACCCAGTACTTC. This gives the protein CSASPERGSSQETQYF.

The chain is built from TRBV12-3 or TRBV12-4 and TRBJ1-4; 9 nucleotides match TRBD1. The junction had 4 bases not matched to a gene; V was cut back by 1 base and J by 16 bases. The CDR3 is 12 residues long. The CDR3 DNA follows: TGTGCCAGCAGTTTAGACTGGGGACAGGGGTTTTTT. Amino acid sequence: CASSLDWGQGFF.

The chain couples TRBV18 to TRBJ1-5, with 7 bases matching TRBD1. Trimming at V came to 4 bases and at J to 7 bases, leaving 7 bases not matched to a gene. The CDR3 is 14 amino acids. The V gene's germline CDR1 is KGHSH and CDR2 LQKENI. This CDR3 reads CASSRQGAGQPQHF. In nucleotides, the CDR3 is TGTGCCAGCTCACGACAGGGAGCCGGCCAGCCCCAGCATTTT.

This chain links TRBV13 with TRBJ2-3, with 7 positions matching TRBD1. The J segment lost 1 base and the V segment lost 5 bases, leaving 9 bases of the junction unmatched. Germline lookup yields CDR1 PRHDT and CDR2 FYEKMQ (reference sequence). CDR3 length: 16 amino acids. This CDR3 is CASSTYSTGGTDTQYF. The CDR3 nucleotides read TGTGCCAGCAGCACCTACTCCACAGGGGGCACAGATACGCAGTATTTT.

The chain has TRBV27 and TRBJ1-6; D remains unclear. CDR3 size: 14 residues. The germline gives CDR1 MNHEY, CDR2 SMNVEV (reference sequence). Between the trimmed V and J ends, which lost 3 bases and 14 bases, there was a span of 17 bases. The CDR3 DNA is TGTGCCAGCAGTTTCAATGGACTCCCTAGTGCCCTCCACTTT. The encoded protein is CASSFNGLPSALHF.

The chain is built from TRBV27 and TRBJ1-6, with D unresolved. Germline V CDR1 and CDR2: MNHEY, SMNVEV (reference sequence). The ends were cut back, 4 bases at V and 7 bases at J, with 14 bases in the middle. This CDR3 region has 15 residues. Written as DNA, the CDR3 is TGTGCCAGCAGTTCCTTACAGAGTCCCAATTCACCCCTCCACTTT. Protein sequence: CASSSLQSPNSPLHF.

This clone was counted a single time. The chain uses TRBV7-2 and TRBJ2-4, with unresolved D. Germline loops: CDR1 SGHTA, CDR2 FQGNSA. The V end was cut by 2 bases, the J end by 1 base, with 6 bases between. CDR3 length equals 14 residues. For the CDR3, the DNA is TGTGCCAGCAGCTTAACAGCCGCCAAAAACATTCAGTACTTC. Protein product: CASSLTAAKNIQYF. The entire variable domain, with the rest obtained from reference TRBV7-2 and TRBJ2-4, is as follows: GAGVSQSPSNKVTEKGKDVELRCDPISGHTALYWYRQSLGQGLEFLIYFQGNSAPDKSGLPSDRFSAERTGGSVSTLTIQRTQQEDSAVYLCASSLTAAKNIQYFGAGTRLSVL.

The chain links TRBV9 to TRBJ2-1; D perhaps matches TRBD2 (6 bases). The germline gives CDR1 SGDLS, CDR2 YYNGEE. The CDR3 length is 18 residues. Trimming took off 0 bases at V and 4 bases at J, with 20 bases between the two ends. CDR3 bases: TGTGCCAGCAGCGTAGTAGTGGGGGGACTGGGCGTTTACAATGAGCAGTTCTTC. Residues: CASSVVVGGLGVYNEQFF.

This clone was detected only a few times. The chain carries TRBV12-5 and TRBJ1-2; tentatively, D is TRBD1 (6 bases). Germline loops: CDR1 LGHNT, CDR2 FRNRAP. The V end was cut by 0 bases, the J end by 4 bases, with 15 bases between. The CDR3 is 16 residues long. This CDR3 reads CASGLVKGEGSYGYTF. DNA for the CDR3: TGTGCTAGTGGTTTGGTAAAGGGGGAAGGCTCCTATGGCTACACCTTC.

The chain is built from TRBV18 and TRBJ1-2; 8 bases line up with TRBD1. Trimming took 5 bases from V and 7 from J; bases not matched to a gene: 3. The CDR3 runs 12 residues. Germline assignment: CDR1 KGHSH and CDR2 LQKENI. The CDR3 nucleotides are TGTGCCAGCTCAGAGGACAGGGCTGGCTACACCTTC. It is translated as CASSEDRAGYTF. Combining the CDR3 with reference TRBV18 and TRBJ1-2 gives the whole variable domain NAGVMQNPRHLVRRRGQEARLRCSPMKGHSHVYWYRQLPEEGLKFMVYLQKENIIDESGMPKERFSAEFPKEGPSILRIQQVVRGDSAAYFCASSEDRAGYTFGSGTRLTVV.

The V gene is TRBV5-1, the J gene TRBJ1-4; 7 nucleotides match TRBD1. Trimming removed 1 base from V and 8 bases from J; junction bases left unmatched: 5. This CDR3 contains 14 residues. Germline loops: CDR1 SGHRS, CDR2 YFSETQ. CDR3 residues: CASSLIPGGEKLFF. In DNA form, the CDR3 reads TGCGCCAGCAGCTTGATCCCAGGGGGGGAAAAACTGTTTTTT.

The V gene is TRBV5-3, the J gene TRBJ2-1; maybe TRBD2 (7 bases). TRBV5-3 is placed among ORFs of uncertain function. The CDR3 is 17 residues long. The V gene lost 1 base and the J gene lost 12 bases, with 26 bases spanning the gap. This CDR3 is CARSLPPAGAAGEGQFF. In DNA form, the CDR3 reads TGTGCCAGAAGCTTGCCTCCGGCAGGGGCCGCCGGGGAGGGGCAGTTCTTC.

CDR3 residues: CASSQDGGLAGYNEQFF. The DNA of the CDR3 is TGTGCCAGCAGCCAAGACGGGGGACTAGCGGGTTACAATGAGCAGTTCTTC. This chain uses TRBV3-1 (or the pseudogene TRBV3-2) with TRBJ2-1; the match to TRBD2 covers 12 bases. V was clipped by 0 bases and J by 4 bases; unmatched bases: 4. Germline V gene sequence: CDR1 LGHDT, CDR2 YNNKEL (reference sequence). The CDR3 loop spans 17 amino acids.

The CDR3 DNA reads as TGTGCCAGCAGCGTCCTGACAGGGCCCCAAGAGACCCAGTACTTC. It yields the protein CASSVLTGPQETQYF. The V gene is TRBV9, the J gene TRBJ2-5; TRBD1 agrees at 7 bases. Germline assignment: CDR1 SGDLS and CDR2 YYNGEE. V was pared by 2 bases and J by 1 base, with 5 bases of the junction left unmatched. The length of the CDR3 is 15 residues.

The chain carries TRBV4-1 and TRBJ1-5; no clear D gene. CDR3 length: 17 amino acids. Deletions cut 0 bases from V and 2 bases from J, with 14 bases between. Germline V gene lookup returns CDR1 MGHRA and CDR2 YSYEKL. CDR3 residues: CASSQDWEGHRNQPQHF. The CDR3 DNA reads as TGCGCCAGCAGCCAAGACTGGGAGGGTCATCGCAATCAGCCCCAGCATTTT.

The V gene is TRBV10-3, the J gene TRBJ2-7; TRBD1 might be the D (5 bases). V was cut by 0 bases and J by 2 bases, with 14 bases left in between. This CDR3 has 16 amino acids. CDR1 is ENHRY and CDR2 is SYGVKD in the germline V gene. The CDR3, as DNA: TGTGCCATCAGTGAGTCACTGAGCGACAGCGCCTACGAGCAGTACTTC. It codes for CAISESLSDSAYEQYF.